The 30 T cell receptor beta chains below come from one sample, sequenced in a study of T cell responses to AZD1222 COVID-19 vaccine. TCRdb's copy holds only in-frame clones and misses some; the assay was immunoSEQ multiplex PCR. This table has over 110,000 clones, about 92% appearing once. This material consisted of peripheral blood, taken on day 0 of AZD1222 vaccination. The receptor set was obtained from an adult in good health.

The J gene is TRBJ2-7, the V gene TRBV7-2; 11 bases match TRBD2. The CDR3 length is 15 residues. Germline values: CDR1 SGHTA, CDR2 FQGNSA. Unmatched junction bases numbered 10, after V lost 6 bases and J lost 6 bases. The DNA of the CDR3 is TGTGCCAGCAGGCCTAAACTAGCGGGAGCGGTCGAGCAGTACTTC. Amino acid sequence: CASRPKLAGAVEQYF.

CDR3 nucleotides: TGTGCCATCAGCCCTCCCTCCAACGTCCTGACTTTC. This sequence encodes CAISPPSNVLTF. The chain employs TRBV10-3 and TRBJ2-6; unclear D gene. Trimming pared 6 bases from V and 8 bases from J, leaving 8 bases between. The CDR3 loop spans 12 amino acids. CDR1 and CDR2 (germline): ENHRY, SYGVKD.

This clone was seen just once. V gene TRBV29-1 combines with J gene TRBJ1-4; 7 bases fit TRBD1. V shed 6 bases, J shed 5 bases, and the junction held 6 bases outside the gene matches. This CDR3 contains 13 residues. Germline CDR1 reads SQVTM; CDR2 reads ANQGSEA. The CDR3 DNA reads TGCAGCGTCTCGACAGGGCGAAATGAAAAACTGTTTTTT. Translation: CSVSTGRNEKLFF.

The rearrangement links TRBV6-1 to TRBJ1-5, with 10 bases matching TRBD1. CDR3 length: 14 residues. The germline V gene encodes CDR1 MNHNS and CDR2 SASEGT. Trimming took 3 bases from V and 7 from J; bases not matched to a gene: 3. The CDR3 spells CASSDGQGEQPQHF. Here the CDR3 DNA reads TGTGCCAGCAGTGACGGACAGGGGGAACAGCCCCAGCATTTT.

This chain connects TRBV28 to TRBJ2-7, with 7 bases identical to TRBD2. The CDR3 is 14 amino acids. Trimming cost V 2 bases and J 5 bases; bases outside gene matches: 6. Looked up from germline, CDR1 is MDHEN and CDR2 is SYDVKM. Here the CDR3 reads CASSLRGSDHEQYF. The CDR3 region has the DNA TGTGCCAGCAGTTTACGCGGGAGTGACCACGAGCAGTACTTC.

The chain employs TRBV27 and TRBJ1-6, with a possible D match to TRBD1 (6 bases). The V and J ends lost 3 bases and 9 bases respectively, with 18 bases between them. The CDR3 runs to 16 residues. CDR1 MNHEY and CDR2 SMNVEV come from the germline V gene (reference sequence). CDR3 region: CASSFSAGGGFSPLHF. In DNA, the CDR3 is TGTGCCAGCAGTTTCAGTGCGGGGGGCGGGTTTTCACCCCTCCACTTT.

The V gene is TRBV6-5, the J gene TRBJ1-5, with unresolved D. The CDR3 loop spans 12 amino acids. Germline CDR1 MNHEY, CDR2 SVGAGI. Trimming removed 5 bases at V and 0 bases at J, with 2 bases between. The CDR3 DNA follows: TGTGCCAGCAGTAATAGCAATCAGCCCCAGCATTTT. Its protein product is CASSNSNQPQHF.

This sequence joins TRBV7-9 and TRBJ1-4; 7 positions match TRBD1. Trimming at V came to 2 bases and at J to 5 bases, leaving 5 bases not matched to a gene. The CDR3 runs 15 residues. The germline V gene has CDR1 SEHNR and CDR2 FQNEAQ (reference sequence). As DNA, the CDR3 is TGTGCCAGCAGCTTATCAGGGACAGTAAATGAAAAACTGTTTTTT. Translation gives CASSLSGTVNEKLFF.

V and J are TRBV6-6 and TRBJ1-4, with unresolved D. CDR1 and CDR2 from the germline V gene are MNHNY and SVGAGI (reference sequence). V was clipped by 2 bases and J by 5 bases, with 15 bases between them. The CDR3 is 16 residues long. The CDR3 DNA is TGTGCCAGCAGTTACATACCAGAGCTAAAGAATGAAAAACTGTTTTTT. Translating gives CASSYIPELKNEKLFF.

The CDR3 DNA sequence: TGTGCCAGCAGCAAAGATTTCCAAGTCTATGGCTACACCTTC. Translation: CASSKDFQVYGYTF. V usage is TRBV21-1 and J usage is TRBJ1-2. TRBV21-1 is classified as a pseudogene. The CDR3 runs 14 residues.

This rearrangement joins TRBV6-1 to TRBJ1-5; D is possibly TRBD1 (6 bases). The germline V and J ends were trimmed by 0 bases and 8 bases, with 17 bases remaining between them. Germline V lookup: CDR1 MNHNS, CDR2 SASEGT. The CDR3 has 16 amino acids. CDR3 sequence (DNA): TGTGCCAGCAGTGAAGCGGGAGGGGGGTTCGGTGAGCCCCAGCATTTT. This codes for CASSEAGGGFGEPQHF.

The chain is built from TRBV9 and TRBJ2-1; TRBD1 matches at 11 bases. The CDR3 has 16 residues. Germline CDR1 is SGDLS and CDR2 is YYNGEE. V lost 0 bases, J lost 6 bases, and 5 bases stayed unmatched. In DNA form, the CDR3 reads TGTGCCAGCAGCGTAGGTCCCGGGACAGGGGGCAATGAGCAGTTCTTC. It codes for CASSVGPGTGGNEQFF.

The V gene is TRBV7-9, the J gene TRBJ2-7; 9 bases are a match to TRBD2. The germline V gene has CDR1 SEHNR and CDR2 FQNEAQ (reference sequence). CDR3 length: 18 amino acids. V trimming: 4 bases; J trimming: 4 bases; junction bases outside the gene matches: 17. The CDR3 region has the DNA TGTGCCAGCAGCTACGTAGGGGTAGCGGGAGTCTTAGGGTACGAGCAGTACTTC. This codes for CASSYVGVAGVLGYEQYF.

The CDR3 region has the DNA TGTGCCAGCAGCGTAGTTAGTAGCGGCTACTACAATGAGCAGTTCTTC. Translated: CASSVVSSGYYNEQFF. The chain has TRBV9 and TRBJ2-1, with a possible D match to TRBD2 (6 bases). Germline-derived CDR1 and CDR2 are SGDLS and YYNGEE. The CDR3 extends over 16 amino acids. V was cut by 0 bases and J by 3 bases, with 13 bases left in between.

The chain combines TRBV6-1 with TRBJ1-6; D is uncertain. CDR1 and CDR2 (germline): MNHNS, SASEGT. The length of the CDR3 is 15 residues. Trimming took 1 base from V and 7 from J, leaving 11 bases between them. This CDR3 reads CASSEGEGWNSPLHF. DNA of the CDR3: TGTGCCAGCAGTGAAGGCGAGGGCTGGAATTCACCCCTCCACTTT.

V and J are TRBV30 and TRBJ1-4, with D hard to call. CDR1 and CDR2 from the germline V gene are GTSNPN and SVGIG (reference sequence). V shed 2 bases and J shed 3 bases, with 7 bases lying between them. The length of the CDR3 is 13 residues. Here the CDR3 DNA reads TGTGCCTGGAGTTATTTGGCTAATGAAAAACTGTTTTTT. As protein: CAWSYLANEKLFF.

The V and J genes are TRBV6-1 and TRBJ1-2; 8 nucleotides agree with TRBD1. The CDR3 runs 13 residues. Trimming cost V 0 bases and J 8 bases; bases outside gene matches: 2. Germline loops: CDR1 MNHNS, CDR2 SASEGT. CDR3 in DNA: TGTGCCAGCAGTGAAGCGAGGACAGGGGGCTACACCTTC. This sequence encodes CASSEARTGGYTF.

The V call is TRBV5-1, the J call TRBJ2-2; a weak D match, TRBD1 (6 bases). The CDR3 runs to 16 residues. Germline CDR1 and CDR2: SGHRS and YFSETQ. The V and J ends lost 6 bases and 7 bases respectively, with 22 bases between them. CDR3 protein: CASITGGPGAGGELFF. The CDR3 DNA is TGCGCCAGCATCACCGGCGGGCCAGGGGCAGGCGGGGAGCTGTTTTTT.

DNA for the CDR3: TGTGCCAGCAGCCATATTGGACAGGGGTTAACTAATGAAAAACTGTTTTTT. Protein sequence: CASSHIGQGLTNEKLFF. V usage is TRBV27 and J usage is TRBJ1-4; 9 bases are shared with TRBD1. Per germline, CDR1 MNHEY and CDR2 SMNVEV (reference sequence). V shed 6 bases, J shed 1 base, and the junction held 9 bases outside the gene matches. CDR3 length: 17 residues.

This clone occurred once. The rearrangement joins TRBV5-1 to TRBJ2-3; perhaps TRBD2 as D (5 bases). CDR3 size: 17 residues. V dropped 5 bases and J dropped 3 bases, with 22 bases sitting between them. Germline values: CDR1 SGHRS, CDR2 YFSETQ. The CDR3, as DNA: TGCGCCAGCAGATCCGCACTAGTGTCGTACGGGACAGATACGCAGTATTTT. Residues: CASRSALVSYGTDTQYF.

This chain uses TRBV19 with TRBJ1-4; maybe TRBD1 (5 bases). The V gene's germline CDR1 is LNHDA and CDR2 SQIVND (reference sequence). This CDR3 has 15 residues. V was cut by 7 bases and J by 8 bases, with 20 bases left in between. As DNA, the CDR3 is TGTGCCAGTACCCCCAGGGAAGGGAATCGCGAAAAACTGTTTTTT. It encodes CASTPREGNREKLFF. The variable domain in full, completed from reference TRBV19 and TRBJ1-4, reads DGGITQSPKYLFRKEGQNVTLSCEQNLNHDAMYWYRQDPGQGLRLIYYSQIVNDFQKGDIAEGYSVSREKKESFPLTVTSAQKNPTAFYLCASTPREGNREKLFFGSGTQLSVL.

The chain joins TRBV24-1 to TRBJ1-6; possible D gene TRBD1, 6 bases. The CDR3 runs 18 residues. Germline lookup yields CDR1 KGHDR and CDR2 SFDVKD. Trimming took 9 bases from V and 0 from J, leaving 20 bases between them. CDR3 DNA sequence: TGTGCCACCGGATCAAGGGGGGCAGGGAGCTCCTATAATTCACCCCTCCACTTT. Its translation: CATGSRGAGSSYNSPLHF.

This chain connects TRBV2 to TRBJ2-2, with 7 nucleotides matching TRBD2. This CDR3 is built from 14 residues. V trimming: 8 bases; J trimming: 6 bases; junction bases outside the gene matches: 9. Germline V gene data show CDR1 as SNHLY and CDR2 as FYNNEI. The CDR3 DNA sequence: TGTGCCAGCCTTTTCCGGGAGGAAGCCGGGGAGCTGTTTTTT. Translating gives CASLFREEAGELFF.

This chain links TRBV7-9 with TRBJ2-5; D remains ambiguous. The CDR3 covers 13 residues. Per the germline V gene, CDR1 is SEHNR and CDR2 is FQNEAQ (reference sequence). The germline V and J ends were trimmed by 5 bases and 4 bases, with 11 bases remaining between them. CDR3 amino acids: CASSVTQAETQYF. CDR3 nucleotide sequence: TGTGCCAGCAGCGTTACCCAGGCAGAGACCCAGTACTTC.

This chain links TRBV7-3 with TRBJ2-4, with D possibly being TRBD1 (6 bases). This CDR3 region has 13 residues. Deletions cut 3 bases from V and 8 bases from J, with 11 bases between. The V gene's germline CDR1 is SGHTA and CDR2 FQGTGA. CDR3 bases: TGTGCCAGCAGCTTCGGCCCAGGGGACATTCAGTACTTC. Its protein is CASSFGPGDIQYF.

V is TRBV12-3 or TRBV12-4 and J is TRBJ1-2; the match to TRBD1 covers 7 bases. The V and J ends lost 1 base and 6 bases, in that order; junction bases with no gene match: 2. This CDR3 has 13 amino acids. CDR3 residues: CASSLGRGDGYTF. The CDR3 DNA reads TGTGCCAGCAGTTTAGGCAGGGGGGATGGCTACACCTTC.

V is TRBV9 and J is TRBJ1-4; a weak D match, TRBD1 (6 bases). Trimming removed 0 bases from V and 8 bases from J, with 14 bases in between. Per the germline V gene, CDR1 is SGDLS and CDR2 is YYNGEE. This CDR3 comprises 15 residues. CDR3 loop: CASSVGAGVPEKLFF. In DNA form, the CDR3 reads TGTGCCAGCAGCGTAGGGGCAGGGGTTCCCGAAAAACTGTTTTTT. The full variable domain, completed using reference TRBV9 and TRBJ1-4, is DSGVTQTPKHLITATGQRVTLRCSPRSGDLSVYWYQQSLDQGLQFLIQYYNGEERAKGNILERFSAQQFPDLHSELNLSSLELGDSALYFCASSVGAGVPEKLFFGSGTQLSVL.

CDR3 protein: CASADRLGKNIQYF. The CDR3 DNA sequence: TGCGCCAGCGCCGACCGACTTGGCAAAAACATTCAGTACTTC. The rearrangement uses TRBV5-1 and TRBJ2-4; D is ambiguous. There are 14 residues in the CDR3. Germline values: CDR1 SGHRS, CDR2 YFSETQ. V was clipped by 7 bases and J by 3 bases, with 14 bases between them.

CDR3 in DNA: TGTGCCATCAGTGAGAGAATCGGCGGGGGTAATGAGCAGTTCTTC. This translates into CAISERIGGGNEQFF. The genes are TRBV10-3 and TRBJ2-1, with TRBD2 matching 7 bases. Trimming removed 2 bases from V and 7 bases from J; junction bases left unmatched: 8. Germline lookup yields CDR1 ENHRY and CDR2 SYGVKD. The CDR3 extends over 15 amino acids.

The chain carries TRBV25-1 and TRBJ1-5; D gene unclear. Trimming removed 9 bases from V and 5 bases from J, with 11 bases in between. CDR3 size: 12 residues. The germline V gene encodes CDR1 MGHDK and CDR2 SYGVNS. The CDR3 bases are TGTGCCAGTCCCTATTTGCATCAGCCCCAGCATTTT. Its translation is CASPYLHQPQHF.